This T cell receptor (beta chain) was retrieved from a study of blood T cell repertoires in COVID-19. Study background: Samples came from the United States, Italy and Spain, spanning acute and convalescent COVID-19.

Clones were read by immunoSEQ multiplex PCR, and TCRdb kept only the in-frame ones, dropping some. The sample shows about 140,000 clones, 82% of them seen only once. The CDR3 runs 12 residues. Trimming removed 4 bases from V and 12 bases from J, with 10 bases in between. Germline V CDR1 and CDR2: MGHDK, SYGVNS. Material: peripheral blood. This TCR came from an elderly woman with acute or convalescent COVID-19. This chain links TRBV25-1 with TRBJ2-6; tentatively, D is TRBD1 (5 bases). CDR3 region: CASSAGLGVLTF. The CDR3 DNA reads TGTGCCAGCAGTGCAGGGTTGGGCGTCCTGACTTTC. Supplemented by reference TRBV25-1 and TRBJ2-6, the full variable domain reads EADIYQTPRYLVIGTGKKITLECSQTMGHDKMYWYQQDPGMELHLIHYSYGVNSTEKGDLSSESTVSRIRTEHFPLTLESARPSHTSQYLCASSAGLGVLTFGAGSRLTVL.